Listed below are T cell receptor beta chains from one sample, sequenced in a study of T cell repertoires in cytomegalovirus infection. TCRdb reprocessed the reads with MiXCR, giving one entry per CDR3 protein. There are about 500,000 distinct CDR3 sequences in the sample; roughly a third occur only once, and about a sixth lies in the top ten. These TCRs are of unknown antigen specificity. The source was cultured PBMCs, collected from culture after CMV antigen stimulation. The receptors originated from a human donor in good health (CMV status not recorded). Some clones in this sample may be carry-over from other donors' samples. The CDR3 runs from the conserved cysteine through the conserved F or W. D genes are given only for firm matches. Size tells how often a clone was seen (once, few, many) or the class of an expanded clone, and some rows leave it out.

D gene	clone size	J gene	V gene	CDR3 protein	CDR3 DNA
.	.	TRBJ1-5	TRBV29-1	CSVADHGRQPQHF	TGCAGCGTTGCGGACCACGGTCGGCAGCCCCAGCATTTT
TRBD2	once	TRBJ2-1	TRBV11-3	CASSSYSGTIGYNEQFF	TGTGCCAGCAGTTCCTACAGCGGGACCATCGGGTACAATGAGCAGTTCTTC
.	.	TRBJ1-4	TRBV11-2	CASRRRVRGVEKLFF	TGTGCCAGCAGACGTAGGGTCAGGGGAGTCGAAAAACTGTTTTTT
TRBD2	.	TRBJ2-3	TRBV7-8	CASSASGRRGTDTQYF	TGTGCCAGCAGCGCTAGCGGGAGGCGGGGTACAGATACGCAGTATTTT
TRBD2	.	TRBJ2-3	TRBV6-1	CASIIQAASGSTDTQYF	TGTGCCAGCATCATCCAGGCGGCTAGCGGAAGCACAGATACGCAGTATTTT
TRBD2	.	TRBJ2-1	TRBV7-6	CASRLFTSGRAVNEQFF	TGTGCCAGCAGACTATTCACTAGCGGGAGGGCCGTCAATGAGCAGTTCTTC
.	.	TRBJ1-1	TRBV7-2	CASSLGGSAPSGTEAFF	TGTGCCAGCAGCTTAGGTGGCTCAGCCCCGTCGGGCACTGAAGCTTTCTTT
TRBD1	.	TRBJ2-1	TRBV7-3	CASSLNPGQGGEQFF	TGTGCCAGCAGCTTAAACCCGGGACAGGGAGGTGAGCAGTTCTTC
TRBD2	.	TRBJ2-1	TRBV7-3	CASSLTAVTSGSGNEQFF	TGTGCCAGCAGCTTAACGGCCGTGACTAGCGGGAGTGGGAATGAGCAGTTCTTC
TRBD1	hyperexpanded	TRBJ1-2	TRBV6-2/TRBV6-3	CASSYSGQGPSYTF	TGTGCCAGCAGTTACTCGGGACAGGGGCCGAGCTACACCTTC
.	once	TRBJ1-1	TRBV12-3/TRBV12-4	CASLIRAEAFF	TGTGCCAGCCTAATACGGGCTGAAGCTTTCTTT
.	few	TRBJ2-5	TRBV2	CASSVWGGALRETQYF	TGTGCCAGCAGTGTCTGGGGGGGCGCTCTAAGGGAGACCCAGTACTTC
TRBD1	once	TRBJ2-5	TRBV29-1	CSVERTGQETQYF	TGCAGCGTTGAGAGGACAGGGCAAGAGACCCAGTACTTC
TRBD2	.	TRBJ2-3	TRBV6-2/TRBV6-3	CASRQTRGRGTDTQYF	TGTGCCAGCAGGCAGACTCGCGGGAGAGGCACAGATACGCAGTATTTT
.	few	TRBJ2-3	TRBV27	CASSFIGLDTQYF	TGTGCCAGCAGTTTTATCGGGCTGGATACGCAGTATTTT
.	.	TRBJ2-7	TRBV15	CATSRGTSYEQYF	TGTGCCACCAGCAGAGGGACGAGCTACGAGCAGTACTTC
.	.	TRBJ1-5	TRBV20-1	CSARTGPNQPQHF	TGCAGTGCTAGAACAGGGCCAAATCAGCCCCAGCATTTT
.	few	TRBJ2-5	TRBV12-5	CARAGQKETQYF	TGTGCCAGGGCGGGTCAGAAAGAGACCCAGTACTTC
.	.	TRBJ1-3	TRBV29-1	CSVGTSSGNTIYF	TGCAGCGTTGGGACGAGTTCTGGAAACACCATATATTTT
.	.	TRBJ1-3	TRBV7-6	CASSPFPRGGSGNTIYF	TGTGCCAGCAGCCCCTTCCCAAGGGGGGGATCTGGAAACACCATATATTTT
TRBD2	few	TRBJ2-1	TRBV7-2	CASSLDPGLVDNEQFF	TGTGCCAGCAGCTTAGATCCGGGACTAGTAGACAATGAGCAGTTCTTC
.	.	TRBJ1-5	TRBV24-1	CATSEGTTSYSNQPQHF	TGTGCCACCAGTGAGGGGACGACGTCTTATAGCAATCAGCCCCAGCATTTT
TRBD1	few	TRBJ2-1	TRBV7-9	CASSLRAGGTRDEQFF	TGTGCCAGCAGCTTGCGGGCAGGGGGCACCCGAGATGAGCAGTTCTTC
TRBD1	.	TRBJ1-2	TRBV29-1	CSVDSTGNYGYTF	TGCAGCGTTGACTCGACAGGGAACTATGGCTACACCTTC
.	.	TRBJ2-6	TRBV20-1	CSAGQGISGANVLTF	TGCAGTGCCGGGCAGGGGATATCTGGGGCCAACGTCCTGACTTTC
TRBD2	once	TRBJ2-1	TRBV19	CASSMGGRTGWDEQFF	TGTGCCAGTAGTATGGGGGGGAGGACCGGGTGGGATGAGCAGTTCTTC
TRBD1	.	TRBJ1-2	TRBV19	CASKLGTGDYYGYTF	TGTGCCAGTAAACTGGGGACAGGGGATTACTATGGCTACACCTTC